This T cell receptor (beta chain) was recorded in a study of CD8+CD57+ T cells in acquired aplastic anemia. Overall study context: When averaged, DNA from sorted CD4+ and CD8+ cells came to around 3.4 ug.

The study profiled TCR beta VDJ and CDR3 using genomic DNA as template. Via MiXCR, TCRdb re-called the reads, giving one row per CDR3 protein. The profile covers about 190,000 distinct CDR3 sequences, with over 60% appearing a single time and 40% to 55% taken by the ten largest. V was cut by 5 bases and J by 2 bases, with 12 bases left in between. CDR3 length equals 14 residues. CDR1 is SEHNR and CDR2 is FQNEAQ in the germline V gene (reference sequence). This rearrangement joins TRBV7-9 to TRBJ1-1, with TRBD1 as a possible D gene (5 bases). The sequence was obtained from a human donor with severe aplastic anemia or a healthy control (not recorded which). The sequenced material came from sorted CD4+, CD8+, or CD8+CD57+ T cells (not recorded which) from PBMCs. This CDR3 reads CASSEGTGNTEAFF. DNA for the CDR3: TGTGCCAGCAGCGAAGGGACGGGAAACACTGAAGCTTTCTTT.